This T cell receptor (beta chain) was recovered during a study of blood T cell repertoires in COVID-19 (dated by TCRdb to the early 2020s). For the study in its entirety: Samples from collaborators originated in the United States, Italy and Spain and spanned both the acute and convalescent phases of COVID-19. Samples were obtained from the ongoing ImmuneRACE study (first 160 participants) and from some 1,200 subjects provided by 6 global collaborators. Sample metadata almost always included a de-identified subject ID, COVID-19 status, age in years and sex. The material from the prospective study consisted of cDNA or gDNA derived from T cells, B-cell-depleted T cells, or PBMCs. HLA class I and class II types, where available, came from metadata supplied by the sample provider rather than from assay-based typing. The repertoires were made available in a free public database intended to serve as a resource for research on the immune response to SARS-CoV-2. Subjects who had been exposed to COVID-19, were actively infected with it, or had recovered from it provided the deeply sampled blood TCRbeta repertoires that made up the dataset.

Enrolling through a virtual design, the prospective study's participants ranged in age from roughly 18 to 95 years and lived across about two dozen United States geographic areas. In the prospective study, cohorts were assigned on the basis of participant-reported clinical history obtained from a screening survey and a study questionnaire. A participant counted as exposed if, within 2 weeks of entering the study, that participant had been in contact with someone who had a PCR-confirmed or clinician-diagnosed COVID-19 case. In the prospective study, mobile phlebotomists collected whole blood, serum and a nasopharyngeal or oropharyngeal swab from each participant. Over an approximately 2-month period, participants in the prospective study had the option of providing additional blood draws and questionnaires. Prospective study blood samples were shipped either frozen or at room temperature before DNA extraction.

TCRbeta CDR3 regions were amplified from genomic DNA by means of the immunoSEQ Assay, a bias-controlled multiplex PCR. In the source study's methods: Nucleated cell counts per sample were estimated from amplification of reference gene primers within the assay. To quantify the absolute abundance of each unique TCRbeta CDR3 rearrangement, sequence reads were collapsed and filtered. Productive Simpson clonality was computed per sample as the square root of Simpson's diversity index over productive rearrangements. TCRdb limited this immuneACCESS table to in-frame rearrangements with V and J called. A share of clones is missing; checked studies link under half to unresolved V genes, and the rest is unexplained. From that table come the V and J calls and clone size; the DNA was used to work out D and trimming. Present in this sample are more than 350,000 clones, 70% to 90% of which were seen just once. The ten largest clones represent approximately 1.3% of the sample.

Worth noting for this clone: Its antigen is still unknown. No much larger clone exists at a distance of one base, and base qualities are not known.

What the authors observed across the whole study: The quantity of clinical and demographic metadata differed by source and by participant and was supplied without curation.

V is cut by 1 base and J by 2 bases, and the space between the germline ends is 9 bases. Spanning cysteine to phenylalanine, the CDR3 consists of 14 amino acids. The only DNA kept is the CDR3, 42 bases in frame from the first base. CDR1 and CDR2 are read off the germline V gene (reference sequence) as LGHDT and YNNKEL. This clonotype originated in a woman younger than 35 who had been exposed to COVID-19. The sample consisted of PBMCs or T cells enriched from blood (not recorded which). The sequence joins TRBV3-1 (or the pseudogene TRBV3-2) to TRBJ2-7; no D gene is confidently identified. The encoded CDR3 is CASSQGSTTYEQYF. The bases read TGTGCCAGCAGCCAAGGTTCTACTACCTACGAGCAGTACTTC.